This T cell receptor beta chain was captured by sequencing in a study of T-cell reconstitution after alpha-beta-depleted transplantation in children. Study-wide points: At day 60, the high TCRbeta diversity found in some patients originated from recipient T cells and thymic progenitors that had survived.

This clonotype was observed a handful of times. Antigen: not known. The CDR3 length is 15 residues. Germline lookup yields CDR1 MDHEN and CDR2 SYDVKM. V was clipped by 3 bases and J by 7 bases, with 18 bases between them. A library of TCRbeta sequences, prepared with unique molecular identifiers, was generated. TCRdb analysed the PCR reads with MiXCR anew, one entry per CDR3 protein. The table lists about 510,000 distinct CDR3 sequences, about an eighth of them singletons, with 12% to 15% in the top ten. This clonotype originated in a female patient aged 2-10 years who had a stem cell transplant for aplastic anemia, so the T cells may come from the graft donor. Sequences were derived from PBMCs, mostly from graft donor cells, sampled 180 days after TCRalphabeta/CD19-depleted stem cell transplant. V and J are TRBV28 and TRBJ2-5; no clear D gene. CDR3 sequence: CASSFPPGMKGTQYF. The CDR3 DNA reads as TGTGCCAGCAGTTTTCCCCCGGGCATGAAAGGGACCCAGTACTTC.